The 22 T cell receptor beta chains in this list originate from one sample, sequenced in a study of T and B cells in COVID-19 patients. TRB rearrangements were amplified by multiplex PCR with BIOMED2 TRB-A/B primers. TCRdb re-analysed the multiplex PCR reads in MiXCR, keeping a single row per CDR3 protein. The sample contains 5,500 to 8,000 distinct CDR3 sequences, around a third of which appear only once. From blood, about 250-500 ng of genomic DNA served as TRB template. The material sequenced was blood. These receptors came from a human donor who had recovered from COVID-19.

The rearrangement joins TRBV6-1 to TRBJ2-3; 7 bases line up with TRBD2. The V segment lost 5 bases and the J segment 2 bases; nucleotides outside the gene matches: 7. The CDR3 totals 15 residues. Germline lookup yields CDR1 MNHNS and CDR2 SASEGT. The CDR3 nucleotides read TGTGCCAGCAGTTGGGTGGGGGGGTCCACAGATACGCAGTATTTT. This translates into CASSWVGGSTDTQYF.

This clonotype has only one observation. The chain uses TRBV20-1 and TRBJ2-5, with TRBD2 identical over 8 bases. The CDR3 extends over 13 amino acids. Germline-derived CDR1 and CDR2 are DFQATT and SNEGSKA (reference sequence). The CDR3 is CSSGGGPQETQYF. The CDR3 region has the DNA TGCAGCTCTGGCGGGGGGCCCCAAGAGACCCAGTACTTC.

This clonotype was detected only a few times. The CDR3 DNA follows: TGTGCCAGCAGTTACGGGACAGGTACAGATACGCAGTATTTT. Protein product: CASSYGTGTDTQYF. The rearrangement uses TRBV6-2 or TRBV6-3 and TRBJ2-3, with 8 positions matching TRBD1. V was clipped by 2 bases and J by 3 bases; unmatched bases: 1. Looked up from germline, CDR1 is MNHEY and CDR2 is SVGEGT. The CDR3 is 14 residues long.

This sequence joins TRBV20-1 and TRBJ2-3, with D possibly being TRBD2 (7 bases). V dropped 6 bases and J dropped 2 bases, with 15 bases sitting between them. Germline lookup yields CDR1 DFQATT and CDR2 SNEGSKA (reference sequence). This CDR3 spans 14 amino acids. CDR3 loop: CSAHGGGHTDTQYF. CDR3 coding DNA: TGCAGTGCCCATGGGGGGGGGCACACAGATACGCAGTATTTT.

The chain couples TRBV20-1 to TRBJ2-3; D is uncertain. Germline V CDR1 and CDR2: DFQATT, SNEGSKA (reference sequence). The CDR3 covers 11 residues. Trimming stripped 3 bases from V and 6 bases from J, with 7 bases between. The CDR3 loop reads CSASVGDTQYF. CDR3 nucleotide sequence: TGCAGTGCTAGCGTTGGGGATACGCAGTATTTT.

The V gene is TRBV7-2, the J gene TRBJ2-5; 8 nucleotides line up with TRBD2. V lost 1 base to trimming and J lost 2 bases; unmatched junction nucleotides: 6. CDR3 size: 16 residues. CDR1 is SGHTA, CDR2 FQGNSA, per germline. CDR3 coding DNA: TGTGCCAGCAGCTTAGGGGTAGTAGCGGGGCAAGAGACCCAGTACTTC. Its translation is CASSLGVVAGQETQYF.

This clonotype qualifies as medium-sized. The rearrangement links TRBV6-5 to TRBJ2-7; D is ambiguous. The CDR3 runs 11 residues. CDR1 and CDR2 from the germline V gene are MNHEY and SVGAGI. V lost 4 bases and J 2 bases, leaving 3 bases between the germline ends. CDR3 in DNA: TGTGCCAGCAGTTCCCCCTACGAGCAGTACTTC. Its protein is CASSSPYEQYF.

V and J are TRBV6-6 and TRBJ2-3; 10 nucleotides line up with TRBD2. The V gene end was trimmed by 5 bases and the J gene end by 5 bases; junction bases not matched to a gene: 10. The germline V gene has CDR1 MNHNY and CDR2 SVGAGI (reference sequence). The CDR3 covers 16 residues. In DNA, the CDR3 is TGTGCCAGCAGTCTCCAGCGGGGGGGCTGGGGAGATACGCAGTATTTT. This sequence encodes CASSLQRGGWGDTQYF.

This clonotype has only a few counts. This chain joins TRBV6-2 or TRBV6-3 and TRBJ2-6; 9 nucleotides align to TRBD1. The CDR3 has 19 residues. Trimming cost V 2 bases and J 0 bases; bases outside gene matches: 8. Germline V gene lookup returns CDR1 MNHEY and CDR2 SVGEGT. CDR3 amino acids: CASSYLDRGTYSGANVLTF. DNA for the CDR3: TGTGCCAGCAGTTACCTGGACAGGGGTACCTACTCTGGGGCCAACGTCCTGACTTTC.

This chain links TRBV6-5 with TRBJ1-6; 7 bases align to TRBD1. The CDR3 covers 14 residues. With V trimmed by 5 bases and J by 7 bases, 5 bases remained unmatched. Germline V CDR1 and CDR2: MNHEY, SVGAGI. The CDR3 coding sequence is TGTGCCAGCAGTCCGGGACAGTCGAATTCACCCCTCCACTTT. Translating it yields CASSPGQSNSPLHF.

This clonotype showed up just a few times. The chain employs TRBV7-6 and TRBJ1-4; 12 bases are shared with TRBD1. V dropped 5 bases and J dropped 7; count of bases not matched to a gene: 14. Germline lookup yields CDR1 SGHVS and CDR2 FNYEAQ. The CDR3 contains 18 residues. The CDR3, as DNA: TGTGCCAGCAGCCCAACCGGGACAGGGGGCCGGGTGGGTGAAAAACTGTTTTTT. Translated, it gives CASSPTGTGGRVGEKLFF.

This clonotype was seen a few times. The chain couples TRBV5-6 to TRBJ1-4; the match to TRBD1 covers 7 bases. This CDR3 has 14 residues. V shed 4 bases and J 7 bases; nucleotides not matched to a gene: 7. Germline V gene data show CDR1 as SGHDT and CDR2 as YYEEEE. The CDR3 spells CASSKQGFGEKLFF. DNA of the CDR3: TGTGCCAGCAGCAAACAGGGGTTCGGTGAAAAACTGTTTTTT.

V and J are TRBV11-1 and TRBJ2-3, with 8 bases that match TRBD2. CDR1 and CDR2 from the germline V gene are SGHAT and FQDESV (reference sequence). V dropped 5 bases and J dropped 3; count of bases not matched to a gene: 22. The CDR3 runs to 20 residues. CDR3 sequence: CASSRHRGGAPLLSTDTQYF. The CDR3 DNA reads as TGTGCCAGCAGCAGACATCGGGGGGGGGCACCCCTTTTAAGTACAGATACGCAGTATTTT.

This clonotype is medium-sized by share. The chain is built from TRBV19 and TRBJ2-5, with 7 bases aligning to TRBD2. The CDR3 sequence is 15 residues long. Germline V CDR1 and CDR2: LNHDA, SQIVND (reference sequence). Germline trimming cut 4 bases from V and 2 bases from J; bases unmatched to any gene: 7. The CDR3 DNA follows: TGTGCCAGTAGTACCGTCCGGGACTATCAAGAGACCCAGTACTTC. Encoded protein: CASSTVRDYQETQYF.

This sequence joins TRBV6-5 and TRBJ1-6, with 7 bases aligning to TRBD1. CDR1 is MNHEY, CDR2 SVGAGI, per germline. The CDR3 contains 15 residues. V lost 5 bases and J lost 7; bases outside the gene matches: 8. The CDR3 protein is CASSQDRVPNSPLHF. The CDR3 DNA sequence: TGTGCCAGCAGTCAAGACAGGGTTCCAAATTCACCCCTCCACTTT.

This clonotype is medium-sized within its sample. V and J are TRBV29-1 and TRBJ1-1, with D possibly TRBD1 on 6 matching bases. CDR1 is SQVTM and CDR2 is ANQGSEA in the germline V gene. The CDR3 covers 10 residues. V was pared by 6 bases and J by 11 bases, with 13 bases between. CDR3 bases: TGCAGCGTGACCAGGGGTCAGGCTTTCTTT. Translating it yields CSVTRGQAFF.

By share of the sample, this clonotype is medium-sized. The V call is TRBV5-4, the J call TRBJ2-3, with D unresolved. There are 15 residues in the CDR3. V shed 2 bases and J shed 1 base, with 11 bases lying between them. The germline V gene has CDR1 SGHNT and CDR2 YYREEE (reference sequence). DNA of the CDR3: TGTGCCAGCAGCTTTAGGGCAGGAGGCACAGATACGCAGTATTTT. It specifies CASSFRAGGTDTQYF.

This sequence joins TRBV27 and TRBJ1-5; D gene uncertain. The CDR3 is 15 amino acids. Germline CDR1 reads MNHEY; CDR2 reads SMNVEV (reference sequence). The ends were cut back, 1 base at V and 1 base at J, with 8 bases in the middle. CDR3 sequence (DNA): TGTGCCAGCAGTTTATGGGCAGGAAGCAATCAGCCCCAGCATTTT. Its translation is CASSLWAGSNQPQHF.

This clonotype was seen a handful of times. V is TRBV12-3 or TRBV12-4 and J is TRBJ2-2, with no clear D. The CDR3 has 14 amino acids. Trimming removed 5 bases at V and 6 bases at J, with 13 bases between. Here the CDR3 reads CASSPPQVAGELFF. For the CDR3, the DNA is TGTGCCAGCAGTCCCCCTCAAGTTGCCGGGGAGCTGTTTTTT.

This clonotype has more than one count but fewer than ten. This sequence joins TRBV6-4 and TRBJ2-2, with TRBD2 matching over 13 bases. With V trimmed by 4 bases and J by 7 bases, 3 bases remained unmatched. Germline CDR1 MRHNA, CDR2 SNTAGT. The CDR3 sequence is 15 residues long. The CDR3 protein is CASSGLAGGVGELFF. The CDR3 DNA follows: TGTGCCAGCAGTGGACTAGCGGGGGGCGTCGGGGAGCTGTTTTTT.

The chain joins TRBV20-1 to TRBJ2-1; D might be TRBD1 or TRBD2, each matching 5 bases. This CDR3 has 14 residues. V lost 1 base to trimming and J lost 9 bases, with 16 bases between them. CDR1 and CDR2 (germline): DFQATT, SNEGSKA (reference sequence). As DNA, the CDR3 is TGCAGTGCTAGAGGGGGACCTGGAGGCGGTGAGCAGTTCTTC. Protein sequence: CSARGGPGGGEQFF.

V is TRBV11-2 and J is TRBJ2-3; 12 bases map to TRBD2. The CDR3 has 16 amino acids. CDR1 SGHAT and CDR2 FQNNGV come from the germline V gene. V shed 5 bases and J 2 bases; nucleotides not matched to a gene: 5. CDR3 protein: CASSKTSGGITDTQYF. The CDR3 DNA sequence: TGTGCCAGCAGCAAGACTAGCGGGGGAATCACAGATACGCAGTATTTT.